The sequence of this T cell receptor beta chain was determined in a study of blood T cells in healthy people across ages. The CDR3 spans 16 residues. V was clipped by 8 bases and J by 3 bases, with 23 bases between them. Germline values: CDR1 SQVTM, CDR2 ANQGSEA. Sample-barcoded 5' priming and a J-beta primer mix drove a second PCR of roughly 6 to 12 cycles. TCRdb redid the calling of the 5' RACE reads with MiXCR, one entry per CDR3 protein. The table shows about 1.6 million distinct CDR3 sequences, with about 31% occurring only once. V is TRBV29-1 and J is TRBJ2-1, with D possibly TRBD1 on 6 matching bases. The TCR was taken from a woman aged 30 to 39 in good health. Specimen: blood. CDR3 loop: CSIVPGTRKLYNEQFF. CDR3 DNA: TGCAGCATAGTTCCCGGGACACGAAAACTCTACAATGAGCAGTTCTTC.